The rows below give T cell receptor beta chains drawn from one sample of a study of T cells after posttransplantation cyclophosphamide. This table comes from immunoSEQ multiplex PCR, and its TCRdb copy is limited to in-frame clones, with some not included. Of about 4,400 clones listed, around 70% were seen once; the top ten hold 15% to 20%. The sequencing here drew on PBMCs, taken 362 days after allogeneic stem cell transplant with posttransplant cyclophosphamide. All receptors come from a male patient aged 55-69 years who received an allogeneic stem cell transplant from an unrelated donor, was CMV-positive, and had acute GVHD only. A share of the T cells may be of graft donor origin. Each CDR3 is given with its conserved first and last residue. Each record gives: V gene, J gene, CDR3 protein.

>TRBV11-3|TRBJ2-2
CASTYQDTASTGELFF
>TRBV14|TRBJ2-7
CAEWREGLISYEQYF
>TRBV19|TRBJ1-6
CASSPSGAGVGSYNSPLHF
>TRBV27|TRBJ1-6
CASSLGQGGNSPLHF
>TRBV2|TRBJ1-1
CASRTTGQLNTEAFF
>TRBV11-2|TRBJ2-1
CASSNSGSASYNEQFF
>TRBV18|TRBJ1-2
CASSPAREGVYTF
>TRBV14|TRBJ2-7
CASSRAGSYEQYF
>TRBV12-5|TRBJ1-3
CASGGVGNTIYF
>TRBV15|TRBJ2-7
CATSRDQGNYEQYF
>TRBV5-1|TRBJ2-3
CASSGSLAGVADTQYF
>TRBV9|TRBJ1-3
CASSVGSEGSGNTIYF
>TRBV19|TRBJ2-7
CASSNRQGAYEQYF
>TRBV9|TRBJ2-1
CASSARVDNEQFF
>TRBV7-2|TRBJ2-1
CASSPASGTSYNEQFF
>TRBV6-6|TRBJ2-1
CASSPLAGGNNEQFF
>TRBV30|TRBJ2-7
CAWSVLGRNRDEQYF
>TRBV27|TRBJ2-1
CASSSLGTGSGEQFF
>TRBV15|TRBJ1-4
CATSRDQNGLFF
>TRBV5-5|TRBJ2-7
CASSLRGRGGRPDEQYF
>TRBV18|TRBJ2-1
CASSPDSNEQFF
>TRBV30|TRBJ2-7
CAWDPGTGAYEQYF